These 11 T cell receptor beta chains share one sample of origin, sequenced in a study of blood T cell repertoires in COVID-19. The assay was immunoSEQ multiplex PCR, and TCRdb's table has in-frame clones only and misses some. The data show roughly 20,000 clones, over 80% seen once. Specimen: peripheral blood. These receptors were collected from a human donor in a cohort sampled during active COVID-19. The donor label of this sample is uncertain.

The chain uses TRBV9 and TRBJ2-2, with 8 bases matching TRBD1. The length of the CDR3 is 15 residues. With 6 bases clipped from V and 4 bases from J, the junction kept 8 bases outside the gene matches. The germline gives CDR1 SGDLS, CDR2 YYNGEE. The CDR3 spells CASTQGARGTGELFF. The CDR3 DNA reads TGTGCCAGCACCCAGGGGGCGCGGGGCACCGGGGAGCTGTTTTTT.

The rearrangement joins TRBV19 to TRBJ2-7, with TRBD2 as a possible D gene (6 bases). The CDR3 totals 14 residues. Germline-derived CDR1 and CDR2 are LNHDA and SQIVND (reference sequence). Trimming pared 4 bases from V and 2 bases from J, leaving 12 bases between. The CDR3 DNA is TGTGCCAGTAGTAACGGCGGGGAGGCCTACGAGCAGTACTTC. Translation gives CASSNGGEAYEQYF.

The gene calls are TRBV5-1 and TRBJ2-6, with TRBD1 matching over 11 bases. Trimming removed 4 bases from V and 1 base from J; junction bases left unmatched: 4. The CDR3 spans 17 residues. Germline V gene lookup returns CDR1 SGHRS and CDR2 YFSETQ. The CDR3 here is CASSPDRGLSGANVLTF. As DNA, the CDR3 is TGCGCCAGCAGCCCGGACAGGGGGCTATCTGGGGCCAACGTCCTGACTTTC.

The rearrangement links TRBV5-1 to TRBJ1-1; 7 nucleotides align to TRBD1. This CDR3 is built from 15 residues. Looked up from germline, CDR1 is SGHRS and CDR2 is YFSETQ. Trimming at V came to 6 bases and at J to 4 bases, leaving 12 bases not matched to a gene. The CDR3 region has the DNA TGCGCCAGCACCCAACTACAGGGGACCCGCACTGAAGCTTTCTTT. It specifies CASTQLQGTRTEAFF.

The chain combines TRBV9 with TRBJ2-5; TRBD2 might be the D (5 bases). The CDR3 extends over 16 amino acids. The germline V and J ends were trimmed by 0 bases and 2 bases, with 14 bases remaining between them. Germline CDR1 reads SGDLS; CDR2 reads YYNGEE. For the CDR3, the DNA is TGTGCCAGCAGCGTAGACCGAGCGGAACCGCAAGAGACCCAGTACTTC. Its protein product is CASSVDRAEPQETQYF.

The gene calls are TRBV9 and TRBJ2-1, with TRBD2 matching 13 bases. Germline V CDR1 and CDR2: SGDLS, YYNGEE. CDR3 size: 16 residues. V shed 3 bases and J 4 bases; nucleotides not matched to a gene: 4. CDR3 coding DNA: TGTGCCAGCAGCGCCCAACTAGCGGGAGGGTACAATGAGCAGTTCTTC. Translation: CASSAQLAGGYNEQFF.

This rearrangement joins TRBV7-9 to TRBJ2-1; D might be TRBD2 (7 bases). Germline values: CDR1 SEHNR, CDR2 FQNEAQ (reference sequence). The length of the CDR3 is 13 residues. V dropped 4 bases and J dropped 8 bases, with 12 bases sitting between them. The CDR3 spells CASSSWGGDEQFF. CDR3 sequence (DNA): TGTGCCAGCAGCTCTTGGGGGGGCGATGAGCAGTTCTTC.

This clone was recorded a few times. Written as DNA, the CDR3 is TGTGCCAGCAGCAAAGGGGCAGGGCGCGGCTACACCTTC. Translated: CASSKGAGRGYTF. The chain joins TRBV21-1 to TRBJ1-2; the D call of TRBD1 is as the table states it, not checked on the DNA. TRBV21-1 is tagged as a pseudogene. The CDR3 has 13 residues.

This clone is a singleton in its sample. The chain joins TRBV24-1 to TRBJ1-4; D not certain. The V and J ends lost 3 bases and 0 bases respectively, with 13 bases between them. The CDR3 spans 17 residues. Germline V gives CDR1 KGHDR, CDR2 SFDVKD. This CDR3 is CATSDPPGGTTNEKLFF. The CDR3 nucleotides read TGTGCCACCAGTGATCCCCCGGGAGGAACAACTAATGAAAAACTGTTTTTT.

This CDR3 is CASKLAGSTDTQYF. CDR3 bases: TGCGCCAGCAAATTAGCGGGGAGCACAGATACGCAGTATTTT. This chain connects TRBV5-1 to TRBJ2-3; 8 bases line up with TRBD2. The trim removed 6 bases at V and 0 bases at J, leaving 3 bases unmatched. From germline, CDR1 is SGHRS and CDR2 YFSETQ. This CDR3 region has 14 residues.

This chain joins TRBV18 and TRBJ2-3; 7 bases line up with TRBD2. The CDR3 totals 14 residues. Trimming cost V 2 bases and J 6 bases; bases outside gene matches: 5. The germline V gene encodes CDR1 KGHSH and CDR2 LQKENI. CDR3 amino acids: CASSPSGTTDTQYF. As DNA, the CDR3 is TGTGCCAGCTCACCATCCGGGACTACGGATACGCAGTATTTT.